The 20 T cell receptor beta chains presented below share a single source sample, sequenced in a study of T cell changes during pregnancy in multiple sclerosis. Clones were read by immunoSEQ multiplex PCR, and TCRdb kept only the in-frame ones, dropping some. The sample carries tens of thousands of clones, about 90% recorded once. The sequencing used CD8+ T cells from peripheral blood mononuclear cells, collected after pregnancy. These receptors were obtained from a female donor with multiple sclerosis, enrolled in a pregnancy study.

The chain joins TRBV30 to TRBJ2-7; TRBD1 matches 7 bases. The CDR3 loop spans 14 amino acids. Germline lookup yields CDR1 GTSNPN and CDR2 SVGIG (reference sequence). V shed 0 bases and J 5 bases; nucleotides not matched to a gene: 7. Written as DNA, the CDR3 is TGTGCCTGGAGTGTAACCAGGGGGATAGACGAGCAGTACTTC. Translating gives CAWSVTRGIDEQYF. The full variable domain, with the rest looked up from reference TRBV30 and TRBJ2-7, is SQTIHQWPATLVQPVGSPLSLECTVEGTSNPNLYWYRQAAGRGLQLLFYSVGIGQISSEVPQNLSASRPQDRQFILSSKKLLLSDSGFYLCAWSVTRGIDEQYFGPGTRLTVT.

J is TRBJ2-2 and V is TRBV11-2; tentatively, D is TRBD1 (6 bases). Trimming left V 3 bases short and J 3 bases short, with 11 bases between. The CDR3 has 15 amino acids. CDR1 is SGHAT and CDR2 is FQNNGV in the germline V gene. CDR3 sequence reads: CASSFGQFDTGELFF. Here the CDR3 DNA reads TGTGCCAGCAGCTTTGGACAGTTCGACACCGGGGAGCTGTTTTTT.

The CDR3 DNA follows: TGTGCCAGCAGTTCTGGACTAGCGGCCTACAATGAGCAGTTCTTC. This gives the protein CASSSGLAAYNEQFF. This chain connects TRBV11-3 to TRBJ2-1; 10 nucleotides line up with TRBD2. CDR1 is SGHNT, CDR2 YENEEA, per germline. V gave up 6 bases and J gave up 2 bases; unmatched junction bases: 4. There are 15 residues in the CDR3.

This chain connects TRBV4-2 to TRBJ2-1; no definite D call. The CDR3 sequence is 16 residues long. With 0 bases removed from V and 7 bases from J, the gap between germline ends came to 16 bases. Germline V gives CDR1 LGHNA, CDR2 YNFKEQ. The CDR3 bases are TGTGCCAGCAGCCAAGACTCGACTTCCCCTAGTAATGAGCAGTTCTTC. Translation: CASSQDSTSPSNEQFF.

The chain couples TRBV7-8 to TRBJ2-5; D perhaps matches TRBD2 (6 bases). Trimming stripped 4 bases from V and 5 bases from J, with 11 bases between. This CDR3 is 13 amino acids long. From germline, CDR1 is SGHVS and CDR2 FQNEAQ. The CDR3 DNA follows: TGTGCCAGCAGCTCGGGAGTCGGGGAGACCCAGTACTTC. The encoded protein is CASSSGVGETQYF.

The gene calls are TRBV5-1 and TRBJ1-4, with 11 positions matching TRBD1. V dropped 4 bases and J dropped 0; count of bases not matched to a gene: 8. Germline CDR1 and CDR2: SGHRS and YFSETQ. The CDR3 has 18 amino acids. The CDR3: CASSPAWGQGATNEKLFF. The DNA for the CDR3 is TGCGCCAGCAGCCCCGCATGGGGACAGGGGGCAACTAATGAAAAACTGTTTTTT.

V usage is TRBV15 and J usage is TRBJ2-5; 10 bases line up with TRBD2. CDR1 and CDR2 (germline): LNHNV, YYDKDF (reference sequence). This CDR3 region has 18 residues. V was pared by 0 bases and J by 4 bases, with 11 bases of the junction left unmatched. The CDR3 nucleotides are TGTGCCACCAGCAGAGATATGTATTCGGTAGCGGGAGGAGAGACCCAGTACTTC. As protein: CATSRDMYSVAGGETQYF. Full variable domain (rest looked up from reference TRBV15 and TRBJ2-5): DAMVIQNPRYQVTQFGKPVTLSCSQTLNHNVMYWYQQKSSQAPKLLFHYYDKDFNNEADTPDNFQSRRPNTSFCFLDIRSPGLGDTAMYLCATSRDMYSVAGGETQYFGPGTRLLVL.

The chain carries TRBV10-2 and TRBJ1-5, with D perhaps TRBD1 (6 bases). V dropped 5 bases and J dropped 3 bases, with 11 bases sitting between them. CDR3 length equals 14 residues. Germline-derived CDR1 and CDR2 are WSHSY and SAAADI. Here the CDR3 DNA reads TGCGCCAGCAGTACAGGGACTATCAATCAGCCCCAGCATTTT. It yields the protein CASSTGTINQPQHF.

The rearrangement links TRBV4-1 to TRBJ2-1; 11 bases line up with TRBD2. The CDR3 is 16 residues long. Germline loops: CDR1 MGHRA, CDR2 YSYEKL. With V trimmed by 4 bases and J by 5 bases, 7 bases remained unmatched. The CDR3 DNA reads TGCGCCAGCAGCCCTGTAGCGGGAGGGTTGAACAATGAGCAGTTCTTC. Its translation is CASSPVAGGLNNEQFF.

The chain uses TRBV19 and TRBJ1-5; TRBD1 matches 9 bases. Germline CDR1 reads LNHDA; CDR2 reads SQIVND (reference sequence). CDR3 length: 13 amino acids. V lost 4 bases and J lost 8; bases outside the gene matches: 3. The CDR3 protein is CASSTTGGKPQHF. CDR3 nucleotide sequence: TGTGCCAGTAGTACGACAGGGGGGAAGCCCCAGCATTTT. The entire variable domain, with the rest obtained from reference TRBV19 and TRBJ1-5, is as follows: DGGITQSPKYLFRKEGQNVTLSCEQNLNHDAMYWYRQDPGQGLRLIYYSQIVNDFQKGDIAEGYSVSREKKESFPLTVTSAQKNPTAFYLCASSTTGGKPQHFGDGTRLSIL.

The chain joins TRBV2 to TRBJ2-5; no clear D. CDR1 is SNHLY, CDR2 FYNNEI, per germline. Trimming stripped 4 bases from V and 0 bases from J, with 15 bases between. CDR3 length: 16 amino acids. For the CDR3, the DNA is TGTGCCAGCAGTGGACTCCTGAGGCAGTACCAAGAGACCCAGTACTTC. Its translation is CASSGLLRQYQETQYF.

The CDR3 here is CASSLERDSYEQYF. CDR3 nucleotides: TGTGCCAGCAGCTTAGAACGAGACAGCTACGAGCAGTACTTC. This chain joins TRBV13 and TRBJ2-7, with D possibly being TRBD1 (5 bases). Germline V lookup: CDR1 PRHDT, CDR2 FYEKMQ (reference sequence). The CDR3 extends over 14 amino acids. The germline V and J ends were trimmed by 1 base and 3 bases, with 10 bases remaining between them.

The gene calls are TRBV7-2 and TRBJ2-1, with 9 bases aligning to TRBD2. From germline, CDR1 is SGHTA and CDR2 FQGNSA. This CDR3 region has 14 residues. J gave up 9 bases and V 5 bases, and 8 bases lay outside the gene matches. DNA for the CDR3: TGTGCCAGCAGCACCCAGACTAGCGGTGGTGAGCAGTTCTTC. Residues: CASSTQTSGGEQFF. The entire variable domain, with the rest obtained from reference TRBV7-2 and TRBJ2-1, is as follows: GAGVSQSPSNKVTEKGKDVELRCDPISGHTALYWYRQSLGQGLEFLIYFQGNSAPDKSGLPSDRFSAERTGGSVSTLTIQRTQQEDSAVYLCASSTQTSGGEQFFGPGTRLTVL.

V and J are TRBV11-2 and TRBJ2-7; a possible D gene is TRBD2 (6 bases). The CDR3 runs to 14 residues. Germline CDR1 is SGHAT and CDR2 is FQNNGV. The V gene lost 1 base and the J gene lost 6 bases, with 13 bases spanning the gap. As DNA, the CDR3 is TGTGCCAGCAGCTTAGCGGGACTCGACCCCGAGCAGTACTTC. Amino acids: CASSLAGLDPEQYF.

The chain has TRBV13 and TRBJ2-5; the match to TRBD2 covers 8 bases. The J call is doubtful: the DNA matches TRBJ2-7 better. The CDR3 extends over 16 amino acids. Per the germline V gene, CDR1 is PRHDT and CDR2 is FYEKMQ (reference sequence). The CDR3 sequence: CASSSVTTSAAYEQYF. CDR3 in DNA: TGTGCCAGCAGCTCGGTGACGACTAGCGCAGCCTACGAGCAGTACTTC.

A note on this clone: Sequence at one end of the junction differs from germline and may be a read error. The chain recombines TRBV2 with TRBJ1-1; 7 nucleotides line up with TRBD1. The length of the CDR3 is 12 residues. CDR1 is SNHLY and CDR2 is FYNNEI in the germline V gene. This CDR3 is CQKTGTDTEAFF. CDR3 coding DNA: TGCCAAAAGACAGGGACGGACACTGAAGCTTTCTTT.

This chain connects TRBV7-9 to TRBJ2-1; TRBD2 aligns across 7 bases. Trimming at V came to 3 bases and at J to 8 bases, leaving 16 bases not matched to a gene. The CDR3 spans 17 residues. Per the germline V gene, CDR1 is SEHNR and CDR2 is FQNEAQ (reference sequence). The CDR3 loop is CASSFALGGSNRDEQFF. The CDR3 region has the DNA TGTGCCAGCAGCTTCGCCTTGGGCGGGAGTAATCGAGATGAGCAGTTCTTC.

The chain is built from TRBV13 and TRBJ2-3, with 8 positions matching TRBD1. The CDR3 is 14 amino acids. The junction had 1 base not matched to a gene; V was cut back by 0 bases and J by 5 bases. The germline CDR1 and CDR2 sequences are PRHDT and FYEKMQ (reference sequence). In nucleotides, the CDR3 is TGTGCCAGCAGCTTAGGCGACAGGGGAGATACGCAGTATTTT. Protein product: CASSLGDRGDTQYF.

J is TRBJ2-5 and V is TRBV7-9, with a possible D match to TRBD2 (6 bases). V dropped 5 bases and J dropped 3 bases, with 22 bases sitting between them. The CDR3 extends over 17 amino acids. Germline values: CDR1 SEHNR, CDR2 FQNEAQ (reference sequence). CDR3 coding DNA: TGTGCCAGCAGCCCCGGGACTCAAGGGGTGGGGGAAGAGACCCAGTACTTC. Protein: CASSPGTQGVGEETQYF.

The V gene is TRBV27, the J gene TRBJ1-5, with D hard to call. The CDR3 sequence is 15 residues long. The V end was cut by 3 bases, the J end by 1 base, with 10 bases between. In germline, CDR1 is MNHEY, CDR2 SMNVEV (reference sequence). CDR3 residues: CASSFTGWSNQPQHF. In DNA, the CDR3 is TGTGCCAGCAGTTTTACCGGGTGGAGCAATCAGCCCCAGCATTTT.